These T cell receptor beta chains were read from a single sample in a study of cytomegalovirus exposure and HLA in healthy donors. Data came from immunoSEQ multiplex PCR; TCRdb stores just in-frame clones and leaves some out. The data show about 160,000 clones, around four fifths seen once. The material sequenced was PBMCs. These receptors were collected from a man younger than 35 in good health and CMV-seropositive. Both conserved end residues are part of each CDR3. Fields, in order: D gene, J gene, clone size, V gene, CDR3 protein, CDR3 DNA. The D gene is left open where the match is weak. Size is stated for part of the rows, as once, few or many counts, or as a class when the clone is expanded.

>TRBD2|TRBJ2-5|-|TRBV27
CASSDLIAGGAETQYF
TGTGCCAGCAGTGACCTTATCGCGGGAGGTGCAGAGACCCAGTACTTC
>TRBD1|TRBJ2-5|once|TRBV6-5
CASSYQDRSKTQYF
TGTGCCAGCAGTTACCAGGACAGGTCGAAGACCCAGTACTTC
>-|TRBJ1-5|-|TRBV28
CASSFRGTYSNQPQHF
TGTGCCAGCAGTTTTCGCGGCACTTATAGCAATCAGCCCCAGCATTTT
>-|TRBJ2-7|-|TRBV5-6
CASSGQSYEQYF
TGTGCCAGCAGCGGTCAATCCTACGAGCAGTACTTC
>TRBD1|TRBJ2-7|-|TRBV4-1
CASSHWDREYEQYF
TGCGCCAGCAGCCACTGGGACAGGGAATACGAGCAGTACTTC
>-|TRBJ2-1|-|TRBV6-5
CASSYSSGGPYNEQFF
TGTGCCAGCAGTTACTCCTCAGGGGGGCCCTACAATGAGCAGTTCTTC
>-|TRBJ2-7|-|TRBV7-2
CASSLYRGEQYF
TGTGCCAGCAGCTTATATCGGGGCGAGCAGTACTTC
>-|TRBJ2-3|once|TRBV19
CASSPLPQGTDTQYF
TGTGCCAGTTCCCCCCTCCCTCAGGGGACAGATACGCAGTATTTT
>TRBD2|TRBJ2-7|-|TRBV7-2
CASSLVGRSYEQYF
TGTGCCAGCAGCCTTGTCGGGAGGTCGTACGAGCAGTACTTC
>-|TRBJ1-1|few|TRBV20-1
CSAMRDTEAFF
TGCAGTGCTATGAGGGACACTGAAGCTTTCTTT
>TRBD2|TRBJ2-2|-|TRBV27
CASLLAANTGELFF
TGTGCCAGCTTACTAGCGGCGAACACCGGGGAGCTGTTTTTT
>-|TRBJ2-7|once|TRBV11-3
CASSLEGRSYEQYF
TGTGCCAGCAGCTTAGAGGGGCGGTCCTACGAGCAGTACTTC
>-|TRBJ1-5|-|TRBV27
CASSRKGRDSNQPQHF
TGTGCCAGCAGTCGCAAGGGGAGGGATAGCAATCAGCCCCAGCATTTT
>-|TRBJ2-6|-|TRBV4-1
CASSQGQIGGANVLTF
TGCGCCAGCAGCCAAGGACAGATTGGCGGGGCCAACGTCCTGACTTTC
>TRBD1|TRBJ2-1|-|TRBV6-1
CASRPGQGPNEQFF
TGTGCCAGCAGGCCGGGACAGGGGCCCAATGAGCAGTTCTTC
>TRBD1|TRBJ1-2|-|TRBV9
CASSRPGQGYGYTF
TGTGCCAGCAGCAGACCGGGACAGGGCTATGGCTACACCTTC
>TRBD1|TRBJ2-4|-|TRBV5-8
CASSLRGPKNIQYF
TGTGCCAGCAGCTTGAGGGGGCCCAAAAACATTCAGTACTTC
>-|TRBJ1-1|-|TRBV30
CAWDQGLNTEAFF
TGTGCCTGGGACCAGGGCCTGAACACTGAAGCTTTCTTT
>-|TRBJ2-2|-|TRBV6-6
CASSYGVRAGELFF
TGTGCCAGCAGTTACGGGGTGAGGGCCGGGGAGCTGTTTTTT
>-|TRBJ2-1|-|TRBV2
CASSDSWTAPNEQFF
TGTGCCAGCAGTGATAGCTGGACAGCCCCCAATGAGCAGTTCTTC
>TRBD1|TRBJ1-1|-|TRBV5-1
CASSKGQGVGNTEAFF
TGCGCCAGCAGCAAGGGACAGGGGGTTGGGAACACTGAAGCTTTCTTT
>-|TRBJ2-2|-|TRBV6-5
CASSSGTGELFF
TGTGCCAGCAGTAGCGGTACCGGGGAGCTGTTTTTT
>TRBD2|TRBJ2-7|-|TRBV11-3
CASSSPGLAAEQYF
TGTGCCAGCAGCTCACCGGGACTAGCGGCCGAGCAGTACTTC
>-|TRBJ2-7|-|TRBV7-9
CASSLGGPGAEQYF
TGTGCCAGCAGCTTAGGTGGCCCAGGGGCCGAGCAGTACTTC
>-|TRBJ1-2|-|TRBV27
CASSLPNRDGYTF
TGTGCCAGCAGTTTGCCCAACAGGGATGGCTACACCTTC
>-|TRBJ2-7|-|TRBV12-2
CASLHLWHLPPYEQYF
TGTGCAAGTCTCCACCTCTGGCACCTGCCTCCCTACGAGCAGTACTTC
>TRBD2|TRBJ2-1|-|TRBV7-2
CASSFGRAGGGNEQFF
TGTGCCAGCAGCTTTGGCCGAGCGGGAGGGGGCAATGAGCAGTTCTTC
>-|TRBJ1-2|-|TRBV28
CASSLRNYGYTF
TGTGCCAGCAGTTTACGGAACTATGGCTACACCTTC
>-|TRBJ1-5|-|TRBV7-2
CASSLVLGGARGQPQHF
TGTGCCAGCAGCTTAGTCCTCGGGGGGGCAAGAGGTCAGCCCCAGCATTTT
>TRBD1|TRBJ1-4|-|TRBV19
CASNPGGTNEKLFF
TGTGCCAGTAACCCAGGGGGAACTAATGAAAAACTGTTTTTT
>TRBD1|TRBJ1-5|-|TRBV10-3
CATKQGPRQGPYSNQPQHF
TGTGCCACCAAACAGGGACCCCGACAGGGGCCATATAGCAATCAGCCCCAGCATTTT
>-|TRBJ2-2|-|TRBV5-1
CASSMGRDTGELFF
TGCGCCAGCAGCATGGGACGGGACACCGGGGAGCTGTTTTTT
>TRBD1|TRBJ2-2|once|TRBV5-1
CASSPRTGPDGELFF
TGCGCCAGCAGCCCCAGGACAGGGCCAGACGGGGAGCTGTTTTTT
>-|TRBJ1-1|-|TRBV7-2
CASSLVARAHF
TGTGCCAGCAGCTTAGTCGCCAGGGCGCACTTT
>-|TRBJ1-1|few|TRBV7-8
CASSARGKSTEAFF
TGTGCCAGCAGCGCCCGGGGGAAGAGCACTGAAGCTTTCTTT
>TRBD2|TRBJ2-1|-|TRBV27
CASSWSGSWDEQFF
TGTGCCAGCAGTTGGAGCGGGAGTTGGGACGAGCAGTTCTTC
>TRBD1|TRBJ1-1|-|TRBV11-2
CASSPTGAKDHTEAFF
TGTGCCAGCAGCCCGACAGGGGCCAAAGATCACACTGAAGCTTTCTTT
>-|TRBJ2-7|-|TRBV5-1
CASSGGLMEGEQYF
TGCGCCAGCAGCGGGGGATTAATGGAGGGCGAGCAGTACTTC
>-|TRBJ1-1|-|TRBV7-9
CASRESGLSTEAFF
TGTGCCAGCAGAGAATCCGGACTCAGCACTGAAGCTTTCTTT
>-|TRBJ2-7|-|TRBV27
CASSLLTGYEQYF
TGTGCCAGCAGTTTACTGACGGGTTACGAGCAGTACTTC
>-|TRBJ1-1|few|TRBV15
CATSRAAGLATEAFF
TGTGCCACCAGCAGAGCGGCAGGGTTGGCCACTGAAGCTTTCTTT
>-|TRBJ2-6|-|TRBV19
CASSPPYGANVLTF
TGTGCCAGTAGTCCTCCCTATGGGGCCAACGTCCTGACTTTC
>-|TRBJ2-6|once|TRBV29-1
CSVSGGRGKAGANVLTF
TGCAGCGTCTCCGGGGGACGGGGGAAGGCTGGGGCCAACGTCCTGACTTTC
>TRBD1|TRBJ2-2|few|TRBV6-4
CASSEQGAGTGELFF
TGTGCCAGCAGTGAACAGGGGGCAGGCACCGGGGAGCTGTTTTTT
>TRBD2|TRBJ2-7|-|TRBV30
CAWSPGTRVPYEQYF
TGTGCCTGGAGTCCGGGGACTAGAGTCCCCTACGAGCAGTACTTC
>TRBD1|TRBJ1-2|-|TRBV9
CASSPRTGLRGYTF
TGTGCCAGCAGCCCCCGGACAGGCCTGAGGGGCTACACCTTC
>-|TRBJ1-2|-|TRBV9
CASSVGGGLNYGYTF
TGTGCCAGCAGCGTAGGTGGCGGACTAAACTATGGCTACACCTTC
>TRBD1|TRBJ2-1|-|TRBV11-3
CASSQGQGEEQFF
TGTGCCAGCAGCCAGGGACAGGGGGAAGAGCAGTTCTTC